One and the same sample provided the 26 T cell receptor beta chains below, sequenced in a study of T-cell reconstitution after alpha-beta-depleted transplantation in children (TCRdb year 2016). Preparation of the library involved PCR. Reads for this sample came from an Illumina HiSeq 2500. To normalize quantification of the TCRbeta repertoire, the TCR libraries were built with molecular barcoding that relied on unique molecular identifiers. TCRdb passed the public sequencing reads through fastp at Q25 and MiXCR, retaining productive beta sequences. Rows with one shared CDR3 protein collapse into an entry with the most common genes and DNA. The sample table contains about 610,000 distinct CDR3 sequences; only one count was recorded for roughly a tenth of them. Roughly 4% of the sample is taken by the ten largest. The material sequenced was PBMCs from the stem cell graft donor, taken from the stem cell graft. These receptors were collected from a human donor who donated a stem cell graft to a child with acute myeloid leukemia.

The chain recombines TRBV5-8 with TRBJ2-2; weak D call: TRBD2 (5 bases). The CDR3 is 13 residues long. Trimming pared 1 base from V and 5 bases from J, leaving 6 bases between. CDR1 and CDR2 (germline): SGHTS, YDEGEE. CDR3 bases: TGTGCCAGCAGCTTGACTAGGACCGGGGAGCTGTTTTTT. Encoded protein: CASSLTRTGELFF.

This clonotype has a count of ten or more. The chain uses TRBV4-2 and TRBJ1-6; D unresolved. Trimming took 0 bases from V and 0 from J, leaving 6 bases between them. Per the germline V gene, CDR1 is LGHNA and CDR2 is YNFKEQ. This CDR3 is 16 amino acids long. In DNA, the CDR3 is TGTGCCAGCAGCCAAGAGGATGACTCCTATAATTCACCCCTCCACTTT. It yields the protein CASSQEDDSYNSPLHF.

This clonotype has at least ten counts. This chain joins TRBV6-1 and TRBJ2-5, with 8 nucleotides matching TRBD1. This CDR3 contains 14 residues. V was clipped by 5 bases and J by 4 bases; unmatched bases: 6. Germline assignment: CDR1 MNHNS and CDR2 SASEGT. The CDR3 sequence is CASSPGGQGETQYF. The CDR3 nucleotides are TGTGCCAGCAGTCCAGGAGGACAGGGAGAGACCCAGTACTTC.

This clonotype has a count of ten or more. J is TRBJ2-3 and V is TRBV7-9, with D unresolved. V dropped 5 bases and J dropped 2 bases, with 14 bases sitting between them. The CDR3 has 15 amino acids. The germline V gene encodes CDR1 SEHNR and CDR2 FQNEAQ (reference sequence). CDR3 DNA sequence: TGTGCCAGCAGCCCAGTTGGGAAACACACAGATACGCAGTATTTT. This encodes CASSPVGKHTDTQYF.

The CDR3 coding sequence is TGCAGCGTTCCGGGACCCCCGCGTGAGCAGTTCTTC. Translated: CSVPGPPREQFF. V gene TRBV29-1 combines with J gene TRBJ2-1, with D tentatively TRBD1 or TRBD2 (5 bases each). The CDR3 spans 12 residues. Trimming took 5 bases from V and 9 from J, leaving 14 bases between them. The V gene's germline CDR1 is SQVTM and CDR2 ANQGSEA.

This sequence joins TRBV20-1 and TRBJ2-3; the D is unclear. The CDR3 is 13 amino acids. The germline CDR1 and CDR2 sequences are DFQATT and SNEGSKA (reference sequence). V gave up 2 bases and J gave up 0 bases, with 6 bases separating them. The chain's CDR3 is CSARSTSTDTQYF. In nucleotides, the CDR3 is TGCAGTGCTAGAAGTACTAGCACAGATACGCAGTATTTT.

This clonotype occurred many times. The chain carries TRBV12-3 or TRBV12-4 and TRBJ2-7, with 7 positions matching TRBD2. The V and J ends lost 8 bases and 2 bases, in that order; junction bases with no gene match: 12. The CDR3 is 15 amino acids. CDR3 DNA sequence: TGTGCCAGCCAGTTGTCCGGGACTAAAACCTACGAGCAGTACTTC. Its translation: CASQLSGTKTYEQYF.

The sample holds a few counts of this clonotype. The rearrangement links TRBV20-1 to TRBJ2-5; TRBD2 agrees at 11 bases. CDR3 length equals 16 residues. Trimming at V came to 1 base and at J to 5 bases, leaving 9 bases not matched to a gene. CDR1 is DFQATT and CDR2 is SNEGSKA in the germline V gene (reference sequence). The CDR3 here is CSARGGTSGPPETQYF. The CDR3 DNA sequence: TGCAGTGCTAGAGGGGGGACTAGCGGACCTCCTGAGACCCAGTACTTC.

This clonotype was observed many times. This chain joins TRBV4-2 and TRBJ2-1; 10 bases fit TRBD2. V lost 4 bases to trimming and J lost 1 base; unmatched junction nucleotides: 7. CDR3 length equals 17 residues. Per the germline V gene, CDR1 is LGHNA and CDR2 is YNFKEQ. CDR3 region: CASSPDSSGSSYNEQFF. CDR3 coding DNA: TGTGCCAGCAGCCCCGACTCTAGCGGGAGTTCCTACAATGAGCAGTTCTTC.

This clonotype was found many times. The CDR3 region is CASAGAGAVTDTQYF. The CDR3 DNA reads as TGTGCCAGCGCCGGAGCGGGAGCAGTCACAGATACGCAGTATTTT. The chain has TRBV27 and TRBJ2-3; TRBD2 matches at 8 bases. The CDR3 has 15 amino acids. Germline CDR1 and CDR2: MNHEY and SMNVEV (reference sequence). The V gene end was trimmed by 8 bases and the J gene end by 2 bases; junction bases not matched to a gene: 9.

The J gene is TRBJ1-1, the V gene TRBV28, with D perhaps TRBD1 (5 bases). There are 12 residues in the CDR3. Germline V gene data show CDR1 as MDHEN and CDR2 as SYDVKM. Trimming left V 6 bases short and J 7 bases short, with 12 bases between. This CDR3 is CASSLLQGEAFF. In DNA, the CDR3 is TGTGCCAGCAGCCTACTCCAGGGTGAAGCTTTCTTT.

The rearrangement uses TRBV7-3 and TRBJ2-3, with 10 bases matching TRBD2. V was clipped by 2 bases and J by 4 bases; unmatched bases: 9. The CDR3 runs to 17 residues. Germline loops: CDR1 SGHTA, CDR2 FQGTGA. The CDR3 sequence: CASSLLAGVGMADTQYF. The CDR3 region has the DNA TGTGCCAGCAGCTTACTAGCGGGAGTAGGAATGGCAGATACGCAGTATTTT.

The table lists this clonotype with many counts. The chain has TRBV12-3 or TRBV12-4 and TRBJ2-7, with D possibly matching TRBD2 (7 bases). The CDR3 extends over 13 amino acids. The V end lost 3 bases, the J end lost 5 bases, and 11 bases lay between the germline ends. The chain's CDR3 is CASSLRGGNEQYF. CDR3 DNA sequence: TGTGCCAGCAGTTTGAGGGGGGGCAACGAGCAGTACTTC.

This clonotype was counted ten times or more. The J gene is TRBJ2-7, the V gene TRBV20-1; a possible D gene is TRBD2 (6 bases). Germline V gene sequence: CDR1 DFQATT, CDR2 SNEGSKA (reference sequence). V lost 6 bases and J lost 1, with 10 bases in between. This CDR3 contains 12 residues. The chain's CDR3 is CSAQDYSYEQYF. The CDR3 DNA is TGCAGTGCCCAGGACTATTCCTACGAGCAGTACTTC.

The chain employs TRBV9 and TRBJ2-2; D is unclear. V was clipped by 2 bases and J by 5 bases, with 10 bases between them. This CDR3 comprises 14 residues. The germline V gene has CDR1 SGDLS and CDR2 YYNGEE. CDR3 sequence reads: CASSVRQSTGELFF. The CDR3 DNA sequence: TGTGCCAGCAGCGTCCGACAATCTACCGGGGAGCTGTTTTTT.

This clonotype was counted ten times or more. The chain joins TRBV29-1 to TRBJ2-2; no definite D call. CDR1 is SQVTM, CDR2 ANQGSEA, per germline. CDR3 length equals 13 residues. V dropped 7 bases and J dropped 0 bases, with 9 bases sitting between them. The CDR3 DNA reads TGCAGCGCCAAGGCAGCGAACACCGGGGAGCTGTTTTTT. This codes for CSAKAANTGELFF.

This clonotype came up many times. V is TRBV29-1 and J is TRBJ2-3, with D maybe TRBD2 (6 bases). Deletions cut 3 bases from V and 1 base from J, with 14 bases between. From germline, CDR1 is SQVTM and CDR2 ANQGSEA. The CDR3 runs to 15 residues. The CDR3 DNA reads as TGCAGCGTTGACGCGGTGGGACTCCGCACAGATACGCAGTATTTT. Translating it yields CSVDAVGLRTDTQYF.

This clonotype was recorded many times. J is TRBJ2-1 and V is TRBV29-1; TRBD1 might be the D (5 bases). Germline V gene lookup returns CDR1 SQVTM and CDR2 ANQGSEA. Trimming left V 6 bases short and J 2 bases short, with 14 bases between. This CDR3 comprises 14 residues. The CDR3: CSVGTGTAYNEQFF. The CDR3 DNA reads TGCAGCGTCGGAACAGGTACAGCCTACAATGAGCAGTTCTTC.

Ten or more counts support this clonotype. The rearrangement uses TRBV5-5 and TRBJ2-5, with 11 bases that match TRBD1. V lost 2 bases and J lost 4; bases outside the gene matches: 1. The CDR3 has 14 residues. From germline, CDR1 is SGHKS and CDR2 YYEKEE (reference sequence). The CDR3 DNA reads TGTGCCAGCAGCTTCGGGACAGGGGGAGAGACCCAGTACTTC. It translates to CASSFGTGGETQYF.

This clonotype was recorded at least ten times. The V call is TRBV27, the J call TRBJ2-6; 8 nucleotides agree with TRBD2. This CDR3 comprises 16 residues. V shed 4 bases, J shed 4 bases, and the junction held 6 bases outside the gene matches. CDR1 and CDR2 from the germline V gene are MNHEY and SMNVEV (reference sequence). The chain's CDR3 is CASSSTGGSGANVLTF. CDR3 DNA: TGTGCCAGCAGTTCGACGGGAGGGTCAGGGGCCAACGTCCTGACTTTC.

The J gene is TRBJ2-7, the V gene TRBV7-9; TRBD1 might be the D (5 bases). V was cut by 5 bases and J by 6 bases, with 14 bases left in between. Germline V gene lookup returns CDR1 SEHNR and CDR2 FQNEAQ (reference sequence). This CDR3 region has 13 residues. CDR3 coding DNA: TGTGCCAGCAGCCTCAGAACAGGAGTCGAGCAGTACTTC. Protein sequence: CASSLRTGVEQYF.

This clonotype was observed at least ten times. The V and J genes are TRBV4-3 and TRBJ1-1; D gene unclear. Germline V lookup: CDR1 LGHNA, CDR2 YSLEER. The CDR3 length is 14 residues. V was clipped by 1 base and J by 4 bases, with 10 bases between them. CDR3 in amino acids: CASSQVNPGTEAFF. In nucleotides, the CDR3 is TGCGCCAGCAGCCAAGTTAACCCCGGCACTGAAGCTTTCTTT.

This clonotype has a handful of counts. The genes are TRBV25-1 and TRBJ2-5; D gene unclear. The CDR3 length is 17 residues. Trimming pared 2 bases from V and 1 base from J, leaving 17 bases between. Germline lookup yields CDR1 MGHDK and CDR2 SYGVNS. The CDR3 DNA follows: TGTGCCAGCAGTGAACTAGATGCAGCGTTAGTCCAAGAGACCCAGTACTTC. This codes for CASSELDAALVQETQYF.

Comments on this clonotype: An end of the junction does not agree with germline; a read error may underlie this. This rearrangement joins TRBV12-3 or TRBV12-4 to TRBJ2-7, with TRBD2 matching over 9 bases. This CDR3 has 18 amino acids. The CDR3 loop reads CTSCSSLRGLAISYEQYF. CDR3 nucleotide sequence: TGTACCAGCTGTTCCAGTCTCCGAGGACTAGCGATCTCCTACGAGCAGTACTTC.

This clonotype has at least ten counts. The chain joins TRBV10-3 to TRBJ1-2; 8 bases are a match to TRBD1. The J segment lost 2 bases and the V segment lost 8 bases, leaving 4 bases of the junction unmatched. CDR1 and CDR2 from the germline V gene are ENHRY and SYGVKD. This CDR3 comprises 13 residues. CDR3 sequence (DNA): TGTGCCATCGGACAGGGTTGGAACTATGGCTACACCTTC. Protein sequence: CAIGQGWNYGYTF.

This chain links TRBV20-1 with TRBJ1-5; possible D gene TRBD1, 5 bases. The CDR3 spans 15 residues. The germline V gene encodes CDR1 DFQATT and CDR2 SNEGSKA (reference sequence). V was pared by 5 bases and J by 6 bases, with 20 bases between. The CDR3 is CSAAETGTAGQPQHF. The CDR3 DNA sequence: TGCAGTGCTGCTGAGACCGGGACGGCCGGTCAGCCCCAGCATTTT.